The sample holds a few counts of the clone carrying this T cell receptor (beta chain). With 0 bases clipped from V and 8 bases from J, the junction kept 1 base outside the gene matches. The CDR3 spans 13 residues. The sample belongs to a study of identical twins. Each CDR3 protein is one row after TCRdb ran MiXCR on the 5' RACE reads. The profile shows approximately 500,000 distinct CDR3 sequences, 13% to 15% of them singletons. This same sample was also taken into another study, of yellow fever vaccine responses in identical twins. That study reports: Twins showed a vaccine T cell response that reportedly seemed partly convergent, partly personalized.

The chain employs TRBV12-3 or TRBV12-4 and TRBJ1-2; 9 positions agree with TRBD1. This receptor was identified in a woman between 18 and 29 years old in good health. What was sequenced was CD4+ T cells sorted from blood. The CDR3 loop is CASSLAQGAGYTF. The CDR3 coding sequence is TGTGCCAGCAGTTTAGCACAGGGGGCAGGCTACACCTTC.